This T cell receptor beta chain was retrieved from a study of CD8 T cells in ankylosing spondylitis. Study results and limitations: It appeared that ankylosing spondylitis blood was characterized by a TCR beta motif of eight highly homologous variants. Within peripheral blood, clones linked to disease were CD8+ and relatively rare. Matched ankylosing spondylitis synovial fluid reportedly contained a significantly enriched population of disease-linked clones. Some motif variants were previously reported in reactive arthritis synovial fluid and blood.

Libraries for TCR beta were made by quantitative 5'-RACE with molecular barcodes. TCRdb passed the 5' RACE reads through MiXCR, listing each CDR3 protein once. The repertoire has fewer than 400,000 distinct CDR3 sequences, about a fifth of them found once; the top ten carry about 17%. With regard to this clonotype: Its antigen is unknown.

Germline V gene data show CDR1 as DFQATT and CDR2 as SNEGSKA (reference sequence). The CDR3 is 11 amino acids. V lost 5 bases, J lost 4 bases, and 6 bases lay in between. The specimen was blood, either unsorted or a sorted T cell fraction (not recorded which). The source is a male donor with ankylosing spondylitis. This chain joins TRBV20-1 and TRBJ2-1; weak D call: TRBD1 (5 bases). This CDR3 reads CSAPGYNEQFF. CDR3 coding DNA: TGCAGTGCTCCAGGGTACAATGAGCAGTTCTTC.